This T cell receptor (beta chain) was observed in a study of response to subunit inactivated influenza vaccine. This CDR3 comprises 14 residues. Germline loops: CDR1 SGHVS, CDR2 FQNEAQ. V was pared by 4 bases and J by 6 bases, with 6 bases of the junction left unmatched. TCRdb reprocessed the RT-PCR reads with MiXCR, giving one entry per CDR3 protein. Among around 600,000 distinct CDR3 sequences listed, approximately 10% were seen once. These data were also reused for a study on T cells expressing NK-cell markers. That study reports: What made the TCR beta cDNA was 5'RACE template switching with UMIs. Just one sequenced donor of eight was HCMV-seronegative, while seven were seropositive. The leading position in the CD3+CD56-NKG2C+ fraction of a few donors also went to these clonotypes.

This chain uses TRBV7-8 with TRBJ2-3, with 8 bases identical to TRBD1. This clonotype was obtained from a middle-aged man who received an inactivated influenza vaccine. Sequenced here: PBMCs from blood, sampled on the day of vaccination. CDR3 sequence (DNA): TGTGCCAGCAGCTCTTGGACAGGGACGGATACGCAGTATTTT. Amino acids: CASSSWTGTDTQYF.